This T cell receptor (beta chain) stems from a study of blood T cell repertoires in COVID-19. The recovered donors of Cohort 3 showed two negative PCRs, clearance, or symptom resolution. Data came from immunoSEQ multiplex PCR; TCRdb stores just in-frame clones and leaves some out. The table includes about 400,000 clones, about 90% detected once. Per the germline V gene, CDR1 is MNHEY and CDR2 is SMNVEV (reference sequence). V dropped 8 bases and J dropped 4; count of bases not matched to a gene: 2. The CDR3 consists of 14 residues. The source material was PBMCs or T cells enriched from blood (not recorded which). J is TRBJ2-1 and V is TRBV27; 13 bases fit TRBD2. The clonotype originates from a woman in her thirties who had recovered from COVID-19. The CDR3 nucleotides are TGTGCCAGCCGGGGACTAGCGGGGTACAATGAGCAGTTCTTC. It encodes CASRGLAGYNEQFF.